The source of this T cell receptor beta chain is a study of cytomegalovirus exposure and HLA in healthy donors. The germline V gene has CDR1 MNHNS and CDR2 SASEGT. Trimming took off 10 bases at V and 3 bases at J, with 10 bases between the two ends. This CDR3 has 11 amino acids. 13 Jbeta primers and 60 Vbeta primers were used for the PCR. Clones were sequenced by immunoSEQ multiplex PCR, and TCRdb holds only the in-frame ones, with some missing. The data contain about 130,000 clones, 65% to 85% of them singletons. The rearrangement uses TRBV6-1 and TRBJ2-7; D may be TRBD1 (5 bases). The sample was PBMCs. The TCR sequence derives from a man in his thirties or forties in good health and CMV-seronegative. CDR3 sequence: CAITDSYEQYF. The CDR3 region has the DNA TGTGCCATCACAGACAGCTACGAGCAGTACTTC.